This T cell receptor beta chain was recorded in a study of cytotoxic CD8 clonotypes in ibrutinib-treated CLL. On the study more broadly: Averaging across samples gave approximately 270,000 productive templates and tens of thousands of productive rearrangements. Study-wide results and caveats: The public clonotypes identified were infrequent and showed contraction or stability on treatment.

The method was immunoSEQ multiplex PCR; TCRdb's version includes in-frame clones alone and lacks a portion of them. The data hold under 300,000 clones, with roughly four fifths observed a single time. For this clone: Its antigen is as yet unknown.

The CDR3 length is 17 residues. Germline V gene data show CDR1 as SGHTA and CDR2 as FQGNSA. Trimming removed 1 base at V and 3 bases at J, with 13 bases between. The clonotype was recovered from a human donor with chronic lymphocytic leukemia. Sequences were derived from PBMCs, sampled at disease progression, from a patient treated with ibrutinib. The J gene is TRBJ1-6, the V gene TRBV7-2; maybe TRBD1 (5 bases). CDR3 bases: TGTGCCAGCAGCTTAGGAAGGGGCGGCGGCTATAATTCACCCCTCCACTTT. Protein: CASSLGRGGGYNSPLHF.